This T cell receptor beta chain was found in a study of blood T cell repertoires in COVID-19. In the study overall: Sites in the United States, Italy and Spain provided acute and convalescent COVID-19 samples. PBMCs, B-cell-depleted T cells, or T cells provided the cDNA or gDNA that made up the material.

There are a few counts of this clone. Original methodology: Reference gene primer amplification gave nucleated cell count estimates. The repertoire was sequenced with immunoSEQ multiplex PCR; TCRdb's copy has only in-frame clones and lacks some. D and trimming come from the DNA, and the V and J calls and clone size come from that table. The sample includes some 19,000 clones, almost 85% of them seen just once. The receptor was derived from a man of 80 years or more with acute or convalescent COVID-19. The sample was peripheral blood.

CDR3 loop: CASSPLLGAGGEQFF. The CDR3 DNA reads TGTGCCAGTAGTCCGCTACTAGGGGCGGGGGGTGAGCAGTTCTTC. The genes are TRBV19 and TRBJ2-1; TRBD2 matches at 8 bases. The CDR3 extends over 15 amino acids. Germline-derived CDR1 and CDR2 are LNHDA and SQIVND (reference sequence). The V gene end was trimmed by 5 bases and the J gene end by 9 bases; junction bases not matched to a gene: 12.